Detailed here is one TCR beta chain. This clonotype appeared many times. The clone's antigen remains unknown. No quality values exist for individual bases; no much larger clone is one base distant. Library prep was done by multiplex PCR. The sequencer was an Illumina HiSeq 4000. iRepertoire HTBI primers and Arm-PCR amplification of CDR3 regions were used to construct TCR beta libraries. PCR products were gel purified before sequencing. In the source study's methods: Gene usage analysis of CDR3 amino acid clonotypes relied on the 60 to 65 TRBV and 14 TRBJ segments identified across samples. COPE and FqMerger were used to merge the filtered high-quality paired reads into contigs. BLAST was used to align contigs to IMGT TRBV, TRBD and TRBJ reference genes, and CDR3 was defined according to IMGT. Clonotypes above 0.1% frequency were classified as highly expanded clones. Shannon entropy served as the measure of repertoire diversity, while the Gini coefficient captured V-J evenness. Public clonotypes were defined as clonotypes shared by more than one individual. Through fastp at Q25 and MiXCR, TCRdb rebuilt clones from the public reads, retaining in-frame beta chains. Rows with a matching CDR3 protein are joined into one entry that keeps the most common DNA and genes. The V and J calls were not made by the authors but by TCRdb's processing. The sample data list 450,000 to 650,000 distinct CDR3 sequences, and approximately 16% of these were observed just once. The ten largest make up 20% to 25% of the sample.

The data belong to a study of regulatory T cells in long-lasting Graves disease (dated by TCRdb to about 2021). About the full investigation: Newly diagnosed Graves' disease patients had taken antithyroid drugs for less than 3 months. A total of approximately 35 samples underwent TCR sequencing: about 13 from persistent and roughly 20 from newly diagnosed Graves' disease patients. The study was conducted in China and was registered as a clinical trial. Persistent Graves' disease patients were compared with newly diagnosed Graves' disease patients by peripheral blood TCR sequencing and RNA sequencing. Overall study results and their limits: Because the primary lesion, thyroid tissue, could not be accessed, the study looked at peripheral blood alone. Patients with persistent disease shared more public clonotypes (approximately 2,500) than newly diagnosed patients did (roughly 970). Sequencing and analysis were restricted to the TCR beta chain. Compared with newly diagnosed patients, patients with persistent Graves' disease had lower TCR Shannon entropy and fewer highly expanded clones, which suggests clonal expansion. The small sample size was acknowledged by the authors as a limitation that may reduce accuracy.

The time point label of this sample denotes: newly diagnosed GD, antithyroid drugs for less than 3 months. For both TCR sequencing and RNA sequencing, RNA was extracted from PBMCs in TRIzol. The diagnosis of Graves' disease was made according to American Thyroid Association guidelines. Recruitment of patients was carried out at an endocrinology department in Xi'an, China. Each patient gave approximately 10 milliliters of peripheral blood, collected in an EDTA anticoagulant tube. Ficoll Paque Plus density gradient separation was used to isolate PBMCs, and no additional T cell sorting was done. An Agilent 2100 Bioanalyzer and agarose gel were used to check RNA quality, and a NanoDrop 2000 was used to measure RNA concentration. The sample was also reused in another study, on T cells in Graves' hyperthyroidism and ophthalmopathy. As the second paper documents: Stable Graves' hyperthyroidism was defined as no progression to ophthalmopathy during 18 months of follow-up. Hyperthyroidism patients were aged 18 to 65 years and newly diagnosed, with disease duration of less than 2 months. Patients with uncontrolled infections, other autoimmune diseases, pregnancy or lactation were excluded. Clinical symptoms, serum thyroxine and TRAb, thyroid ultrasound, and orbital computed tomography formed the basis for the diagnoses. The first round of RT-PCR for the TCR CDR3 was performed with the HTBI primer set and the Qiagen OneStep RT-PCR kit. Most expanded thyroid clonotypes (frequency above 0.001) were also detected in blood, a finding suggesting that blood repertoires may reflect thyroid immune responses. A 13 V-J signature model separated ophthalmopathy from stable hyperthyroidism, with over 85% sensitivity and 81.08% specificity in cross-validation and 80%/75% in testing. During validation, the model predicted progression to ophthalmopathy a median of roughly 7.1 months ahead of onset, with around 65% sensitivity and roughly 72% specificity. TCR V-J signatures able to tell the groups apart were searched for in a discovery cohort of around 95 patients, of whom more than 40 had Graves' ophthalmopathy and 55 to 60 had stable Graves' hyperthyroidism. Prospective prediction of ophthalmopathy was tested in an independent validation cohort consisting of fewer than 20 hyperthyroidism patients and approximately 16 patients who later progressed to ophthalmopathy. For training and testing, the 100 or so patients in the discovery cohort were randomly divided in a 7:3 ratio. The study also compared thyroid tissue and blood T-cell repertoires from over 5 Graves' hyperthyroidism patients. Once sampling was done, hyperthyroidism patients were given methimazole at a starting dose of 30 mg daily, whereas ophthalmopathy patients were given high-dose intravenous methylprednisolone. Libraries were constructed in a second round of multiplex PCR, after which size selection and purification were carried out. The libraries were sequenced on an Illumina HiSeq2000 using paired-end 100 bp reads. SOAPnuke was used to process the raw data, removing reads that contained adapters or uncalled bases, had a mean Phred below 15, or lacked an exact match to the constant primer or identifier. High-quality paired reads were merged using COPE v1.2.5, and each unique nucleotide sequence was defined as a clonotype. MiTCR v1.1 was used to align the clonotypes against IMGT TRBV, TRBD and TRBJ reference segments. The analysis was restricted to V-J combinations with a frequency above 0.0001, which together covered 99% to 99.2% of the repertoires. A TCS score was defined as the ratio of F50 (clonal expansion) to E x V (chaos), with BLOSUM62-based TCRdist applied between CDR3 peptides within each V-J. Welch's t-statistics and random forest reduced fewer than 600 V-J features to 10 to 15, which were used in a naive Bayes classifier (R e1071). Sample size was not statistically predetermined, and investigators were not blinded to group allocation. According to the paper, TCR Vbeta CDR3 sequencing was carried out on 135 peripheral blood samples, which came from under 50 ophthalmopathy, 75 or so hyperthyroidism and approximately 17 progressor patients.

Sequencing used peripheral blood mononuclear cells (PBMCs), obtained at new diagnosis, from a patient treated with antithyroid drugs. This receptor was obtained from a woman between 40 and 65 years old with Graves disease. Donor details come from another sample of the same person, matched by shared clones.

The CDR3 region reads CASSLGLAGGTGELFF. The nucleotide sequence reads TGTGCCAGCAGTTTAGGACTAGCGGGGGGAACCGGGGAGCTGTTTTTT. The chain employs TRBV12-3 or TRBV12-4 and TRBJ2-2; 13 bases in the junction line up with TRBD2. Inclusive of the bounding cysteine and phenylalanine, the CDR3 is 16 residues long. The entry retains the CDR3 DNA only, 48 bases that are in frame from base 1. Clipping removes 1 base from V and 5 bases from J, with 1 as the unmatched junction base count.